A single T cell receptor beta chain is shown here with its context. Its antigen remains unidentified. The sample comes from a study of post-analysis software for immune sequencing data. Unique molecular identifiers were carried by the TCR beta cDNA libraries. TCRdb reanalysed the PCR reads using MiXCR and keeps one entry per CDR3 protein. The sample has 750,000 to 950,000 distinct CDR3 sequences, about 43% seen once. The study's findings and limits: Multiple sclerosis patients had significantly lower normalized Chao1 diversity than controls.

The material sequenced was blood. The receptor's source is a girl aged 5-17 years with multiple sclerosis.

The chain's CDR3 is CASSLANSQGYGYTF. The DNA of the CDR3 is TGTGCCAGCAGCTTAGCGAACAGCCAGGGCTATGGCTACACCTTC. The rearrangement links TRBV7-9 to TRBJ1-2; possible D gene TRBD1, 5 bases. CDR1 SEHNR and CDR2 FQNEAQ come from the germline V gene (reference sequence). Trimming took off 0 bases at V and 4 bases at J, with 12 bases between the two ends. The CDR3 has 15 amino acids.